This TCR beta chain came from a study of T cells in localized non-small cell lung cancer. The study, taken as a whole, reports: In adjacent lung, a median approximately 60 of the top 100 tumor clones were found. Because only a single region of the tumor was sequenced, heterogeneity remains possible. Tumor trailed uninvolved adjacent lung in T cell clonality, which peaked there.

The table came from immunoSEQ multiplex PCR; TCRdb's copy has only in-frame clones and leaves some out. Altogether tens of thousands of clones are present, 85% to 90% being singletons, with the ten largest covering 21%. Germline V CDR1 and CDR2: PRHDT, FYEKMQ (reference sequence). CDR3 length equals 17 residues. Trimming took 5 bases from V and 0 from J; bases not matched to a gene: 5. With regard to this clone: Its specificity is not known.

This clonotype was obtained from a male donor older than 55 with stage III squamous cell lung carcinoma. Specimen: peripheral blood, collected before any cancer treatment. The J gene is TRBJ2-2, the V gene TRBV13, with 11 nucleotides matching TRBD1. CDR3 in amino acids: CASSPPGQGANTGELFF. CDR3 coding DNA: TGTGCCAGCAGCCCCCCGGGACAGGGGGCGAACACCGGGGAGCTGTTTTTT.